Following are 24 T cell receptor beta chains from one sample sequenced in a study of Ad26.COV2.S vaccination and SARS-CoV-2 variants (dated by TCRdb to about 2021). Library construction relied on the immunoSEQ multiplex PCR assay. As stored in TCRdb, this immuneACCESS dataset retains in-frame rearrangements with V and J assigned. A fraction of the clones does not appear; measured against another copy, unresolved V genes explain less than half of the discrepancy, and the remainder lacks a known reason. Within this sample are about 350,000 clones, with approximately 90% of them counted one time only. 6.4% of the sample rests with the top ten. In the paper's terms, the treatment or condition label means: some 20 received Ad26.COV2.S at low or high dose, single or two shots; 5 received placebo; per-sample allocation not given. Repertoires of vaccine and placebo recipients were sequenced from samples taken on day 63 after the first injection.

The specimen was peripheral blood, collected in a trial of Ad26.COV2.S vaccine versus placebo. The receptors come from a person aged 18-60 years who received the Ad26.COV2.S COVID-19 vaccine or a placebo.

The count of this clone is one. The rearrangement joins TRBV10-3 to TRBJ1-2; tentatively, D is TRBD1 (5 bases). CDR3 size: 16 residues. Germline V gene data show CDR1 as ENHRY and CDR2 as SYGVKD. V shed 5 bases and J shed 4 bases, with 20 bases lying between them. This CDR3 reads CAISLAPGRPSYGYTF. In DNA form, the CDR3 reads TGTGCCATCAGTCTCGCTCCGGGGCGTCCATCCTATGGCTACACCTTC.

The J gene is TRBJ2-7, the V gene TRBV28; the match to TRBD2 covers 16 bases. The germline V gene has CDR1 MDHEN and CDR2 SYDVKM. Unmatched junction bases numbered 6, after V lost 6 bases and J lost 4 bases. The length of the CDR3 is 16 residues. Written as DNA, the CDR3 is TGTGCCAGCAGAGGGGGGACTAGCGGGAGGGGGTACGAGCAGTACTTC. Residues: CASRGGTSGRGYEQYF.

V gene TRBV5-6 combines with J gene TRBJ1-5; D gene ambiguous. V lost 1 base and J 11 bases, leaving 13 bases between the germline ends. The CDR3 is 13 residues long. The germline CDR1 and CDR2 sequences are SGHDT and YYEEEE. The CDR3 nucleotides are TGTGCCAGCAGCTTGAACTCCGAATGGGCCCAGCATTTT. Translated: CASSLNSEWAQHF.

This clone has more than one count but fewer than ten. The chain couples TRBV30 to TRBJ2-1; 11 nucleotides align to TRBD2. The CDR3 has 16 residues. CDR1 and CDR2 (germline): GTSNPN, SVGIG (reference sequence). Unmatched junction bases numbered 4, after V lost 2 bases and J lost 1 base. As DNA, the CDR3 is TGTGCCTGGAGTTCACTAGCGGGAGTGTCCTACAATGAGCAGTTCTTC. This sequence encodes CAWSSLAGVSYNEQFF.

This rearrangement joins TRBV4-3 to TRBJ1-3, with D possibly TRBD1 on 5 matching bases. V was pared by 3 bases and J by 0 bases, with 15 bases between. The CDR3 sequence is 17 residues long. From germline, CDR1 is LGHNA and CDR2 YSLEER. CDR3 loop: CASSQGVALSSGNTIYF. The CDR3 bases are TGCGCCAGCAGCCAGGGGGTGGCATTAAGCTCTGGAAACACCATATATTTT.

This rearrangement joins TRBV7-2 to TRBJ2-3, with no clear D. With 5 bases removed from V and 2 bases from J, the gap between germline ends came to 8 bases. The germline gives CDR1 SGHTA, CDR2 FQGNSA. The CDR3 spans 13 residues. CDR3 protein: CASSKDPTDTQYF. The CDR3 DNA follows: TGTGCCAGCAGCAAGGACCCCACAGATACGCAGTATTTT.

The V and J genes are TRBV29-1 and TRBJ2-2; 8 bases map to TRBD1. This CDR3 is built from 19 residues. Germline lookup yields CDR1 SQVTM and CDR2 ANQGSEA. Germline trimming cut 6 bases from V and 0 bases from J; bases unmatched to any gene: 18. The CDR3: CSVYTTDRATLANTGELFF. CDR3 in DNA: TGCAGCGTCTATACTACGGACAGGGCAACACTCGCGAACACCGGGGAGCTGTTTTTT.

Here the CDR3 reads CASSYSKSEQYF. In DNA form, the CDR3 reads TGTGCCAGCAGTTACTCGAAAAGCGAGCAGTACTTC. The chain links TRBV6-6 to TRBJ2-7; D remains ambiguous. Germline CDR1 and CDR2: MNHNY and SVGAGI (reference sequence). CDR3 length equals 12 residues. V was shortened by 0 bases and J by 6 bases, with 6 bases between the two germline ends.

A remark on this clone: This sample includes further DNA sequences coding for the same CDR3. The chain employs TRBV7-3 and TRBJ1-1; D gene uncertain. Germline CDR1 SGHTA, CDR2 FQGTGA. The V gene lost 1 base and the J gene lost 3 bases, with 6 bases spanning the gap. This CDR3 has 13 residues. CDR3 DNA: TGTGCCAGCAGCTTAAACAGAGACACTGAAGCTTTCTTT. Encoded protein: CASSLNRDTEAFF.

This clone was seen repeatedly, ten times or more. The CDR3 nucleotides are TGTGCCAGCAGTTTGGGGGCCGGGAAAGGGGCTTTCTTT. It codes for CASSLGAGKGAFF. This sequence joins TRBV12-3 or TRBV12-4 and TRBJ1-1, with D possibly being TRBD1 (6 bases). Trimming cost V 3 bases and J 11 bases, with 16 bases left between them. This CDR3 has 13 residues.

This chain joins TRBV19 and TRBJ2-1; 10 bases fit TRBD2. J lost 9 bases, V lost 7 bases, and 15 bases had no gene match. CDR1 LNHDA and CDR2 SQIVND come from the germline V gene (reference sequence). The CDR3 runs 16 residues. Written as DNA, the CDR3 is TGTGCCAGTACCCCCCCTTCCAGCGGGGGGGCCGGTGAGCAGTTCTTC. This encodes CASTPPSSGGAGEQFF.

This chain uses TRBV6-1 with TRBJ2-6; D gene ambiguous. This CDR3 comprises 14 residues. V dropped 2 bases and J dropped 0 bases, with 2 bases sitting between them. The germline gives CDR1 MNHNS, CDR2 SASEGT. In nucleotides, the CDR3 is TGTGCCAGCAGTGAAATCTCTGGGGCCAACGTCCTGACTTTC. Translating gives CASSEISGANVLTF.

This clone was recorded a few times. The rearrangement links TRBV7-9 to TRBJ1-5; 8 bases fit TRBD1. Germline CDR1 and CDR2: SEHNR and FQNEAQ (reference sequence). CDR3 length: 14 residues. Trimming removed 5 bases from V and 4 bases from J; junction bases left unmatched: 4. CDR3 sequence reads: CASSEGQVNQPQHF. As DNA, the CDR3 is TGTGCCAGCAGCGAGGGACAGGTGAATCAGCCCCAGCATTTT.

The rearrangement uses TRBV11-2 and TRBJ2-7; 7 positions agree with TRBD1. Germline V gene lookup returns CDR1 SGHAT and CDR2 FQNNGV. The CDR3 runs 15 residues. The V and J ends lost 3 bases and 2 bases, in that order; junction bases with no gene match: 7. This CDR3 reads CASSFLGDRTYEQYF. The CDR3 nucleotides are TGTGCCAGCAGCTTCCTGGGGGACAGAACCTACGAGCAGTACTTC.

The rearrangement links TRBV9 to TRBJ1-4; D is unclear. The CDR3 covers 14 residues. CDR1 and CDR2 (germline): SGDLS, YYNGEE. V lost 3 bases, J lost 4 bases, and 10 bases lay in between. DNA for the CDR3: TGTGCCAGCAGCGCCCGGTGGGATAATGAAAAACTGTTTTTT. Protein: CASSARWDNEKLFF.

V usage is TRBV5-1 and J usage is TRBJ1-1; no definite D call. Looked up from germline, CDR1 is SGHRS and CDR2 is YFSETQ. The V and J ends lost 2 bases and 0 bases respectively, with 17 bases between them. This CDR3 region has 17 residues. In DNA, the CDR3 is TGCGCCAGCAGCTTAAGAACCCTCGGAGAGTTGAACACTGAAGCTTTCTTT. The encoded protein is CASSLRTLGELNTEAFF.

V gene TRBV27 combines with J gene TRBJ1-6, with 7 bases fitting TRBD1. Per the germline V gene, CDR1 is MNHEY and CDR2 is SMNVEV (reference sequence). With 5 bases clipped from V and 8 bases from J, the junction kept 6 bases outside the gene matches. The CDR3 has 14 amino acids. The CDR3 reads CASSRLGGDSPLHF. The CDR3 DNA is TGTGCCAGCAGTAGGTTAGGGGGCGATTCACCCCTCCACTTT.

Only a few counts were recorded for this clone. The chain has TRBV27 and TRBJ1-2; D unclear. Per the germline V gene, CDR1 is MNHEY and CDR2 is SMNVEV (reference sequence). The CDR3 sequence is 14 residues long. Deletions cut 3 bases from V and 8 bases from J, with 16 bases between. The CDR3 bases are TGTGCCAGCAGTTTTAGGCGAGGATCGGAAGGCTACACCTTC. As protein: CASSFRRGSEGYTF.

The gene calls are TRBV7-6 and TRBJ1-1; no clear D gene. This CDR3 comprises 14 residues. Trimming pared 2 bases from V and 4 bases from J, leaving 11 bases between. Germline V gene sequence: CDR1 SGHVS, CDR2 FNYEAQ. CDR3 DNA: TGTGCCAGCAGCTTAACTCTGGCAAGCACTGAAGCTTTCTTT. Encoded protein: CASSLTLASTEAFF.

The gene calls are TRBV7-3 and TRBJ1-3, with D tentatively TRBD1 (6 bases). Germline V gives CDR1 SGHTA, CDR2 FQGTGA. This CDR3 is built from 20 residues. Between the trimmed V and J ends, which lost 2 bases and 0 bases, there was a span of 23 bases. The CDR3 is CASSLVGTLKEGVSGNTIYF. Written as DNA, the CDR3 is TGTGCCAGCAGCTTAGTGGGGACACTCAAAGAAGGGGTCTCTGGAAACACCATATATTTT.

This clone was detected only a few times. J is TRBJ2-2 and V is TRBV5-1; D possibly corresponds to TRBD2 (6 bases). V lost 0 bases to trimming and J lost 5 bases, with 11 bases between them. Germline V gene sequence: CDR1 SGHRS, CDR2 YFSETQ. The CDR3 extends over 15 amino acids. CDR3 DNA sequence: TGCGCCAGCAGCTTGGACGGGAGTACTACCGGGGAGCTGTTTTTT. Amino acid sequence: CASSLDGSTTGELFF.

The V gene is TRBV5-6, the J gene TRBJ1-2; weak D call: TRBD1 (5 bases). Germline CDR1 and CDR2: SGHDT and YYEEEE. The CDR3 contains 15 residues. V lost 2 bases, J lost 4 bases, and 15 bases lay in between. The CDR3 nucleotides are TGTGCCAGCAGCTTTAAGACAGACCCGGGCTATGGCTACACCTTC. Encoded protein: CASSFKTDPGYGYTF. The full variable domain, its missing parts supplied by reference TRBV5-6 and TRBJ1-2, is DAGVTQSPTHLIKTRGQQVTLRCSPKSGHDTVSWYQQALGQGPQFIFQYYEEEERQRGNFPDRFSGHQFPNYSSELNVNALLLGDSALYLCASSFKTDPGYGYTFGSGTRLTVV.

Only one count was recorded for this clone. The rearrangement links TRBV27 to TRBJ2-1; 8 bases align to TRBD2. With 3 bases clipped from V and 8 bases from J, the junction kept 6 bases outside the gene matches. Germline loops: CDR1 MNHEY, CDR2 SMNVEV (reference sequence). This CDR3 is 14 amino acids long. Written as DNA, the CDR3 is TGTGCCAGCAGTTTTGGGACTAGTCGACATGAGCAGTTCTTC. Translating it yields CASSFGTSRHEQFF.

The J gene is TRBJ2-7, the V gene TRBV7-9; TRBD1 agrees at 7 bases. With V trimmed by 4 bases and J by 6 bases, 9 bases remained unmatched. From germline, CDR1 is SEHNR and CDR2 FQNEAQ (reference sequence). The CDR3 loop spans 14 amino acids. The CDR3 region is CASSSGTVALEQYF. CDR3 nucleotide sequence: TGTGCCAGCAGCTCCGGGACAGTTGCGCTCGAGCAGTACTTC.